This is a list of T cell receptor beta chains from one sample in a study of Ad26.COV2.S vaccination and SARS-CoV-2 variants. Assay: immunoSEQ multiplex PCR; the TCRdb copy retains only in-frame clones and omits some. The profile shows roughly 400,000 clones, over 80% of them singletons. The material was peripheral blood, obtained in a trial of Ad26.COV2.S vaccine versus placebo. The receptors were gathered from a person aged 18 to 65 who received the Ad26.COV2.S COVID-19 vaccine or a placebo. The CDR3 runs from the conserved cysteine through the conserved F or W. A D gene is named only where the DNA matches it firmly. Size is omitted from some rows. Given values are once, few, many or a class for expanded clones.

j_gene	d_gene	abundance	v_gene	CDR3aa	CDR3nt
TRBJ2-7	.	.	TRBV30	CAWSSVGYEQYF	TGTGCCTGGAGTTCGGTAGGCTACGAGCAGTACTTC
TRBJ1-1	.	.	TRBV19	CASSLMGGDTEAFF	TGTGCCAGTAGTCTTATGGGGGGCGATACTGAAGCTTTCTTT
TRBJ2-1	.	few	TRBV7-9	CASSIRGTANEQFF	TGTGCCAGCAGTATACGCGGGACAGCCAATGAGCAGTTCTTC
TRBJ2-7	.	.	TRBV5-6	CASSPWTITLQYF	TGTGCCAGCAGCCCCTGGACCATTACGTTGCAGTACTTC
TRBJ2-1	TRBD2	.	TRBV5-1	CASSYSAGGTYNEQFF	TGCGCCAGCAGCTACTCAGCGGGGGGCACCTACAATGAGCAGTTCTTC
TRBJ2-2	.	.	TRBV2	CASRATGYTGELFF	TGTGCCAGCAGAGCTACAGGGTACACCGGGGAGCTGTTTTTT
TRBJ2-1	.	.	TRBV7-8	CASSSSVGPQGDEQFF	TGTGCCAGCAGCTCAAGCGTGGGACCCCAAGGCGATGAGCAGTTCTTC
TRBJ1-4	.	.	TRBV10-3	CAISDGTNEKLFF	TGTGCCATCAGTGACGGAACTAATGAAAAACTGTTTTTT
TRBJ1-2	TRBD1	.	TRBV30	CAHRDRGIRTGYTF	TGTGCCCACCGGGACAGGGGAATCAGGACGGGGTACACCTTC
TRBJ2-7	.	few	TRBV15	CATAAPSYEQYF	TGTGCCACCGCAGCGCCCTCCTACGAGCAGTACTTC
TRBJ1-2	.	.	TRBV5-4	CAARDPNYGYTF	TGTGCCGCGAGGGACCCTAACTATGGCTACACCTTC
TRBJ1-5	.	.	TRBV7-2	CASSLVGSNQPQHF	TGTGCCAGCAGCTTAGTTGGTAGCAATCAGCCCCAGCATTTT
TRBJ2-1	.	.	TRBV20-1	CSATRDGEQFF	TGCAGTGCTACCCGGGACGGTGAGCAGTTCTTC
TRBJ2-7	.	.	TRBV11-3	CASSQEELVGSFYEQYF	TGTGCCAGCAGCCAAGAGGAGTTGGTGGGCAGCTTTTACGAGCAGTACTTC
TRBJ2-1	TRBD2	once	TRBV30	CAWSVAGGSYNEQFF	TGTGCCTGGAGTGTCGCGGGGGGGTCCTACAATGAGCAGTTCTTC
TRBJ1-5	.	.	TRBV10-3	CAISEWDTNNQPQHF	TGTGCCATCAGCGAGTGGGACACGAACAATCAGCCCCAGCATTTT
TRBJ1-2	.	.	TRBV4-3	CASSPGDGSYYGYTF	TGCGCCAGCAGCCCGGGGGACGGCTCCTACTATGGCTACACCTTC
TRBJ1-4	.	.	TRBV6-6	CATAGDREKLFF	TGTGCCACCGCGGGAGATCGGGAAAAACTGTTTTTT
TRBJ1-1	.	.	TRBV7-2	CASTGWGLDTEAFF	TGTGCCAGCACCGGGTGGGGACTTGACACTGAAGCTTTCTTT
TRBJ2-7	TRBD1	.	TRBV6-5	CASSRQGPYEQYF	TGTGCCAGCAGTAGACAGGGTCCCTACGAGCAGTACTTC
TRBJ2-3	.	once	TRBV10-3	CAISEGDTQYF	TGTGCCATCTCGGAAGGAGATACGCAGTATTTT
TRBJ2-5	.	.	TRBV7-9	CASRGFERQETQYF	TGTGCCAGCAGGGGGTTTGAGCGGCAAGAGACCCAGTACTTC
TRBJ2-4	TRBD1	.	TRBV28	CASCRQGNDRSKNIQYF	TGTGCCAGCTGCCGACAGGGTAATGATCGGTCCAAAAACATTCAGTACTTC
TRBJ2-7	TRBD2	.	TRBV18	CASSPRAGGSYYEQYF	TGTGCCAGCTCACCACGAGCGGGGGGCTCCTACTACGAGCAGTACTTC
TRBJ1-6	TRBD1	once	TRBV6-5	CASSYLQGNSPLHF	TGTGCCAGCAGTTACCTACAGGGGAATTCACCCCTCCACTTT
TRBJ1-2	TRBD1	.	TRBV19	CASSIEMTGNGYTF	TGTGCCAGTAGTATAGAGATGACAGGGAATGGCTACACCTTC
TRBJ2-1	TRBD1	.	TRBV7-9	CASSLTNLRDSTNNEQFF	TGTGCCAGCAGCTTGACCAACCTCCGGGACAGTACCAACAATGAGCAGTTCTTC
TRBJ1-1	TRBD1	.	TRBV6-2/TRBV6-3	CASSRQGVNTEAFF	TGTGCCAGCAGTCGACAGGGGGTGAACACTGAAGCTTTCTTT
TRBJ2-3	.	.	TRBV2	CARSTDTQYF	TGTGCCAGAAGTACAGATACGCAGTATTTT
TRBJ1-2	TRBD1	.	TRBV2	CASSRTGIGLYGYTF	TGTGCCAGCAGCCGGACAGGGATCGGACTATATGGCTACACCTTC
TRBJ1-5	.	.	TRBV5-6	CASSFSSNQPQHF	TGTGCCAGCAGCTTCTCTAGCAATCAGCCCCAGCATTTT
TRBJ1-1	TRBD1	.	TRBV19	CASSIGTVNTEAFF	TGTGCCAGTAGTATTGGGACAGTGAACACTGAAGCTTTCTTT
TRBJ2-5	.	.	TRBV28	CASSHRGKVSETQYF	TGTGCCAGCAGTCACCGGGGTAAAGTATCGGAGACCCAGTACTTC
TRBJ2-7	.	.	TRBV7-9	CASSLVAGAQRTTYEQYF	TGTGCCAGCAGCTTAGTTGCAGGGGCCCAGCGTACCACCTACGAGCAGTACTTC
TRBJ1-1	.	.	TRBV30	CAWDGSPVGANTEAFF	TGTGCCTGGGACGGGTCACCGGTGGGTGCGAACACTGAAGCTTTCTTT
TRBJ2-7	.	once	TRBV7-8	CASSSYRSLRGETYEQYF	TGTGCCAGCAGCTCATATAGGTCCCTACGTGGCGAAACCTACGAGCAGTACTTC
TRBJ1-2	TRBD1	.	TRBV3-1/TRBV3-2	CASSQEGGQDAYGYTF	TGTGCCAGCAGCCAAGAAGGGGGACAGGATGCCTATGGCTACACCTTC
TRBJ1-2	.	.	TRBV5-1	CASSFGQFDGYTF	TGCGCCAGCAGCTTCGGGCAGTTTGATGGCTACACCTTC
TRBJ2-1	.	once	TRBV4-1	CASSLAPYNEQFF	TGCGCCAGCAGCCTAGCTCCCTACAATGAGCAGTTCTTC
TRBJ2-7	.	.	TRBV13	CASSLVAARYEQYF	TGTGCCAGCAGCTTAGTGGCAGCAAGGTACGAGCAGTACTTC
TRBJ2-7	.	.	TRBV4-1	CASSQDRSLYEQYF	TGCGCCAGCAGCCAAGACAGAAGTCTATACGAGCAGTACTTC
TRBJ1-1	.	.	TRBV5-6	CASSFNVLEAFF	TGTGCCAGCAGCTTCAACGTACTTGAAGCTTTCTTT
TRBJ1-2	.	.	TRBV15	CATSTNPGAKRGYTF	TGTGCCACCAGCACAAACCCGGGAGCCAAGAGGGGCTACACCTTC
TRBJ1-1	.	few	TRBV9	CASSVGPNTEAFF	TGTGCCAGCAGCGTAGGTCCGAACACTGAAGCTTTCTTT
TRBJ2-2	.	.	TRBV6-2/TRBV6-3	CASSYGGATGELFF	TGTGCCAGCAGTTACGGGGGGGCCACCGGGGAGCTGTTTTTT
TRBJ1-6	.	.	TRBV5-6	CASSLWGGRRLLHF	TGTGCCAGCAGCTTGTGGGGTGGGCGACGGCTCCTCCACTTT
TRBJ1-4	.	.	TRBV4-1	CASSPTVNEKLFF	TGCGCCAGCAGCCCGACCGTGAATGAAAAACTGTTTTTT
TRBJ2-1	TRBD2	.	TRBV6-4	CASSGVAGGPDEQFF	TGTGCCAGCAGTGGGGTAGCGGGGGGGCCTGATGAGCAGTTCTTC
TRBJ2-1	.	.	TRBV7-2	CASSLGHGTTTNEQFF	TGTGCCAGCAGCTTAGGTCACGGGACGACAACTAATGAGCAGTTCTTC
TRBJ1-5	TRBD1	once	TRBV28	CASSFGRGHQPQHF	TGTGCCAGCAGTTTCGGCAGGGGGCATCAGCCCCAGCATTTT
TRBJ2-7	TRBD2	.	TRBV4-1	CASSQEELAGDYEQYF	TGCGCCAGCAGCCAAGAGGAACTAGCGGGGGACTACGAGCAGTACTTC
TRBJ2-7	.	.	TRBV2	CASSDAGSPRPYEQYF	TGTGCCAGCAGTGATGCGGGTAGCCCCCGTCCGTACGAGCAGTACTTC
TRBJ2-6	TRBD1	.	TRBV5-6	CASSSPQAQGAAGANVLTF	TGTGCCAGCAGCTCCCCCCAGGCCCAGGGGGCTGCTGGGGCCAACGTCCTGACTTTC
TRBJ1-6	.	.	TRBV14	CASSQDLGRNNSPLHF	TGTGCCAGCAGCCAAGATCTGGGCAGAAATAATTCACCCCTCCACTTT
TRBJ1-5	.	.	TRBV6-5	CASSYLNQPQHF	TGTGCCAGCAGTTACCTAAATCAGCCCCAGCATTTT